Following are 15 T cell receptor beta chains from one sample sequenced in a study of blood T cells in healthy people across ages. Alongside a J-beta primer mix, a sample-barcoded 5' primer served in a second PCR lasting about 7 to 11 cycles. Each CDR3 protein gets one entry after TCRdb re-called the 5' RACE reads with MiXCR. This sample has 1.5 million to 2 million distinct CDR3 sequences; 40% to 55% occur once, and the top ten carry around 2.1%. Sequencing was carried out using blood. These TCRs come from a woman in her forties in good health.

On this clonotype itself: A much larger clone sits a single nucleotide away, making a read error possible. CDR3 sequence reads: CASSYSGGDERYF. The CDR3 region has the DNA TGTGCCAGCAGTTACTCAGGGGGCGATGAGCGGTACTTC. The rearrangement joins TRBV6-5 to TRBJ2-7, with 7 nucleotides matching TRBD1. Germline CDR1 and CDR2: MNHEY and SVGAGI. This CDR3 comprises 13 residues.

The chain joins TRBV11-2 to TRBJ1-2, with D unclear. Germline V gene data show CDR1 as SGHAT and CDR2 as FQNNGV. The V gene lost 4 bases and the J gene lost 3 bases, with 9 bases spanning the gap. The CDR3 sequence is 13 residues long. Here the CDR3 DNA reads TGTGCCAGCAGCTCATCAAGCTACTATGGCTACACCTTC. It codes for CASSSSSYYGYTF.

To note about this clonotype: A much larger clone lies a single base off, so this may be a read error. The rearrangement joins TRBV9 to TRBJ2-7; 9 nucleotides align to TRBD2. The J call may be wrong; the DNA end is better matched by TRBJ2-5. This CDR3 is built from 15 residues. CDR1 is SGDLS, CDR2 YYNGEE, per germline. The CDR3 protein is CASSGEAGGGETQYF. The DNA of the CDR3 is TGTGCCAGCAGCGGGGAAGCGGGGGGAGGAGAGACCCAGTACTTC.

This clonotype came up a few times. The chain uses TRBV6-2 or TRBV6-3 and TRBJ2-1; weak D call: TRBD2 (7 bases). The CDR3 extends over 14 amino acids. Germline-derived CDR1 and CDR2 are MNHEY and SVGEGT. Trimming pared 8 bases from V and 1 base from J, leaving 12 bases between. CDR3 sequence (DNA): TGTGCCAGCGGGGCGGGGGCTTCCTACAATGAGCAGTTCTTC. Translated, it gives CASGAGASYNEQFF.

This rearrangement joins TRBV9 to TRBJ2-3; no clear D. CDR3 size: 13 residues. From germline, CDR1 is SGDLS and CDR2 YYNGEE. Between the trimmed V and J ends, which lost 4 bases and 9 bases, there was a span of 15 bases. Here the CDR3 reads CASSPRWDRTQYF. Written as DNA, the CDR3 is TGTGCCAGCAGCCCTAGATGGGATAGAACGCAGTATTTT. The full variable domain, rest sourced from reference TRBV9 and TRBJ2-3, is DSGVTQTPKHLITATGQRVTLRCSPRSGDLSVYWYQQSLDQGLQFLIQYYNGEERAKGNILERFSAQQFPDLHSELNLSSLELGDSALYFCASSPRWDRTQYFGPGTRLTVL.

The CDR3 sequence: CASSGQILSNQPQHF. The CDR3, as DNA: TGTGCCAGCAGTGGACAGATCCTTAGCAATCAGCCCCAGCATTTT. The chain employs TRBV28 and TRBJ1-5, with a possible D match to TRBD1 (6 bases). Trimming left V 5 bases short and J 0 bases short, with 11 bases between. Germline CDR1 reads MDHEN; CDR2 reads SYDVKM. CDR3 length equals 15 residues. The variable domain in full, completed from reference TRBV28 and TRBJ1-5, reads DVKVTQSSRYLVKRTGEKVFLECVQDMDHENMFWYRQDPGLGLRLIYFSYDVKMKEKGDIPEGYSVSREKKERFSLILESASTNQTSMYLCASSGQILSNQPQHFGDGTRLSIL.

The DNA of the CDR3 is TGTGCCAGCAGTGAAGCCGGGGGGGCAACGTACAATGAGCAGTTCTTC. Translated: CASSEAGGATYNEQFF. The rearrangement joins TRBV6-1 to TRBJ2-1, with TRBD2 matching over 8 bases. The J segment lost 4 bases and the V segment lost 0 bases, leaving 5 bases of the junction unmatched. The CDR3 sequence is 16 residues long. Germline V gene lookup returns CDR1 MNHNS and CDR2 SASEGT.

This rearrangement joins TRBV11-2 to TRBJ1-2, with 9 nucleotides matching TRBD1. The junction had 11 bases not matched to a gene; V was cut back by 8 bases and J by 1 base. Germline loops: CDR1 SGHAT, CDR2 FQNNGV. This CDR3 has 16 amino acids. CDR3 amino acids: CASGLTGGGLNYGYTF. CDR3 nucleotide sequence: TGTGCCAGCGGCCTAACAGGGGGCGGACTTAACTATGGCTACACCTTC.

CDR3 DNA sequence: TGTGCCAGCTCGCCCAGGGAAGTAGGGAACACTGAAGCTTTCTTT. Amino acid sequence: CASSPREVGNTEAFF. This chain joins TRBV18 and TRBJ1-1, with D maybe TRBD1 (5 bases). CDR1 is KGHSH, CDR2 LQKENI, per germline. The ends were cut back, 6 bases at V and 1 base at J, with 15 bases in the middle. This CDR3 has 15 residues.

The chain employs TRBV11-2 and TRBJ2-6; no definite D call. The CDR3 is made up of 18 amino acids. Germline V CDR1 and CDR2: SGHAT, FQNNGV. V was trimmed by 3 bases and J by 0 bases, leaving 15 bases between them. CDR3 nucleotides: TGTGCCAGCAGCTTCCTCGGGCAGGAATCCTCTGGGGCCAACGTCCTGACTTTC. Its protein is CASSFLGQESSGANVLTF.

The sample holds a few counts of this clonotype. This CDR3 is CASLTGGYQETQYF. CDR3 nucleotide sequence: TGTGCCAGCCTCACCGGGGGCTACCAAGAGACCCAGTACTTC. The chain has TRBV7-2 and TRBJ2-5; D may match TRBD1 or TRBD2 (6 bases each). V lost 8 bases to trimming and J lost 0 bases, with 13 bases between them. Germline CDR1 and CDR2: SGHTA and FQGNSA. The CDR3 consists of 14 residues.

The genes are TRBV28 and TRBJ2-5; 9 bases are a match to TRBD1. V lost 6 bases to trimming and J lost 2 bases; unmatched junction nucleotides: 7. Looked up from germline, CDR1 is MDHEN and CDR2 is SYDVKM. CDR3 length equals 15 residues. The CDR3 DNA is TGTGCCAGCAGGCCAGGACAGGGGATACAAGAGACCCAGTACTTC. It specifies CASRPGQGIQETQYF.

The chain joins TRBV28 to TRBJ2-4; 8 bases are a match to TRBD2. V was pared by 6 bases and J by 6 bases, with 4 bases of the junction left unmatched. Germline V gene data show CDR1 as MDHEN and CDR2 as SYDVKM. There are 13 residues in the CDR3. CDR3 sequence: CASRSGGGNIQYF. The CDR3 nucleotides read TGTGCCAGCAGATCGGGGGGGGGAAACATTCAGTACTTC. Using reference TRBV28 and TRBJ2-4 for the parts outside the CDR3, the full variable domain is DVKVTQSSRYLVKRTGEKVFLECVQDMDHENMFWYRQDPGLGLRLIYFSYDVKMKEKGDIPEGYSVSREKKERFSLILESASTNQTSMYLCASRSGGGNIQYFGAGTRLSVL.

V gene TRBV7-8 combines with J gene TRBJ2-6; D gene ambiguous. The V end was cut by 4 bases, the J end by 0 bases, with 13 bases between. The CDR3 contains 17 residues. In germline, CDR1 is SGHVS, CDR2 FQNEAQ. In DNA form, the CDR3 reads TGTGCCAGCAGCTCGGACGGGTTCCGCTCTGGGGCCAACGTCCTGACTTTC. It yields the protein CASSSDGFRSGANVLTF.

The rearrangement uses TRBV20-1 and TRBJ2-7; 7 bases are shared with TRBD1. CDR3 length equals 13 residues. Germline trimming cut 0 bases from V and 4 bases from J; bases unmatched to any gene: 3. Germline CDR1 and CDR2: DFQATT and SNEGSKA (reference sequence). In nucleotides, the CDR3 is TGCAGTGCTAGAGATGCGACAGGGTACGAGCAGTACTTC. It translates to CSARDATGYEQYF.